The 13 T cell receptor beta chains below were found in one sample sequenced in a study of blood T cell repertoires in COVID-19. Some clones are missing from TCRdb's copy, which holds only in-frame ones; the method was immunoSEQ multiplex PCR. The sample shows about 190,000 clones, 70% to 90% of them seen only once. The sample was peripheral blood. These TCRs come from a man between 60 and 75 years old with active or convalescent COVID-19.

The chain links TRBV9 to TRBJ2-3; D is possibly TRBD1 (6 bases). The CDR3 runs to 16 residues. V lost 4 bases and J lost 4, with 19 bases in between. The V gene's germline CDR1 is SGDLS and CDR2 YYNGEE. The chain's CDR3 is CASSTTGGLGSDTQYF. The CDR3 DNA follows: TGTGCCAGCAGCACCACTGGGGGCCTCGGGTCAGATACGCAGTATTTT. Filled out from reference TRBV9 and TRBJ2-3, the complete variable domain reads DSGVTQTPKHLITATGQRVTLRCSPRSGDLSVYWYQQSLDQGLQFLIQYYNGEERAKGNILERFSAQQFPDLHSELNLSSLELGDSALYFCASSTTGGLGSDTQYFGPGTRLTVL.

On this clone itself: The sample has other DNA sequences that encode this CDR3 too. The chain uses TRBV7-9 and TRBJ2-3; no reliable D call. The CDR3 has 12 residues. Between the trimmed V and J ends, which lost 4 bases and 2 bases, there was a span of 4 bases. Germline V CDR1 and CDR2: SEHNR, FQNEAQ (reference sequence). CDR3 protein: CASSSSTDTQYF. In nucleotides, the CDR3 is TGTGCCAGCAGCTCTTCCACAGATACGCAGTATTTT.

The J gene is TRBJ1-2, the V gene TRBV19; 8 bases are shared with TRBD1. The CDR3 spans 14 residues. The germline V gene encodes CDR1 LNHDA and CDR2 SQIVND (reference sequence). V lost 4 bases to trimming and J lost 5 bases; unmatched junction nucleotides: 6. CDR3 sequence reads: CASSRPGQVYGYTF. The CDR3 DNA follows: TGTGCCAGTAGTAGACCGGGACAGGTTTATGGCTACACCTTC.

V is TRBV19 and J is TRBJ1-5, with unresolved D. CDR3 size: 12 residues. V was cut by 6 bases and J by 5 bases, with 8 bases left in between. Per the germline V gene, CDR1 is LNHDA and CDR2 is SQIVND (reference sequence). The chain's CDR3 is CASSPQDQPQHF. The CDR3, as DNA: TGTGCCAGTAGCCCCCAGGATCAGCCCCAGCATTTT. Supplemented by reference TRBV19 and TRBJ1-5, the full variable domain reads DGGITQSPKYLFRKEGQNVTLSCEQNLNHDAMYWYRQDPGQGLRLIYYSQIVNDFQKGDIAEGYSVSREKKESFPLTVTSAQKNPTAFYLCASSPQDQPQHFGDGTRLSIL.

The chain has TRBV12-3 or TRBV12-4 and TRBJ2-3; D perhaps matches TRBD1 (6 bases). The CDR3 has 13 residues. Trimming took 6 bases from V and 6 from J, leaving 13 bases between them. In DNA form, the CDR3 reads TGTGCCAGCAGACCCCAAGACAGGGATACGCAGTATTTT. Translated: CASRPQDRDTQYF.

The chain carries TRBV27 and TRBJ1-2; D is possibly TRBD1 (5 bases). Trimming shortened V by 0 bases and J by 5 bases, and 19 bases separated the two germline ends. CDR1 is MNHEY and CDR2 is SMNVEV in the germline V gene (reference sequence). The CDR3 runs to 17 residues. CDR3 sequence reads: CASSLSPEQGWRYGYTF. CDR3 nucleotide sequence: TGTGCCAGCAGTTTATCTCCGGAGCAGGGTTGGAGATATGGCTACACCTTC.

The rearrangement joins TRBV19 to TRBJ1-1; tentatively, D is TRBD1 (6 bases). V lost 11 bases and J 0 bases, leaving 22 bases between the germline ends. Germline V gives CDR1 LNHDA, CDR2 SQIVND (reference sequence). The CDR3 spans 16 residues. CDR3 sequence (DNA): TGTGCCTCCACAGGGAGGGCTGTTGATTTGAACACTGAAGCTTTCTTT. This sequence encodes CASTGRAVDLNTEAFF.

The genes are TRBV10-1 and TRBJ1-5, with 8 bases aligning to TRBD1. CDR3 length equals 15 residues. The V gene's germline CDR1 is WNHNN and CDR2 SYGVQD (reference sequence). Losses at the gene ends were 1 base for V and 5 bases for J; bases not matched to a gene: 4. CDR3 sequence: CASSEFRGRDQPQHF. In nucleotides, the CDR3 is TGCGCCAGCAGTGAGTTCAGGGGGCGGGATCAGCCCCAGCATTTT.

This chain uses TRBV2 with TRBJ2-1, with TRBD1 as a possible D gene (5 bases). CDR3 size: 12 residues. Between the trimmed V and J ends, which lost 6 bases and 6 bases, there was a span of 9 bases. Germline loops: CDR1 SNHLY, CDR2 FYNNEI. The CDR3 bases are TGTGCCAGCAGCCAGCAGGGCAATGAGCAGTTCTTC. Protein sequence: CASSQQGNEQFF.

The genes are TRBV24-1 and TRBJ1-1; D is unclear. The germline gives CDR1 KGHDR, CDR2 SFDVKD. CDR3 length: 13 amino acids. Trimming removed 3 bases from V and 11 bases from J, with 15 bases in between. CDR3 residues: CATSDLDSDLAFF. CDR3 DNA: TGTGCCACCAGTGATCTTGACTCAGACCTGGCTTTCTTT.

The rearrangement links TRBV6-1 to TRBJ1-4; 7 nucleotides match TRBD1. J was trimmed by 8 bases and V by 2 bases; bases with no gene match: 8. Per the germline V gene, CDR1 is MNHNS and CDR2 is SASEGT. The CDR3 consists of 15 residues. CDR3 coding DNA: TGTGCCAGCAGTGAAACGACAGGGACGAGGGAAAAACTGTTTTTT. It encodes CASSETTGTREKLFF.

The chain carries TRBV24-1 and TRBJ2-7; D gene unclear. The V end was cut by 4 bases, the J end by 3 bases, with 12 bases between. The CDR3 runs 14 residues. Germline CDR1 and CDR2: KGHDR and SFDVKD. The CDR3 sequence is CATSESGRFYEQYF. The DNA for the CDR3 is TGTGCCACCAGTGAGTCGGGTCGGTTCTACGAGCAGTACTTC.

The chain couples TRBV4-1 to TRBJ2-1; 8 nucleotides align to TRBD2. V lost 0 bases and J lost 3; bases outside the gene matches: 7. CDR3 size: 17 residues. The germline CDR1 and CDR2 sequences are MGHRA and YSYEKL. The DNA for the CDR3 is TGCGCCAGCAGCCAAGATCCTCGGGGGGGGAACTACAATGAGCAGTTCTTC. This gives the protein CASSQDPRGGNYNEQFF.